This is a list of T cell receptor beta chains from one sample in a study of cytomegalovirus exposure and HLA in healthy donors. The repertoire was sequenced with immunoSEQ multiplex PCR; TCRdb's copy has only in-frame clones and lacks some. The sample holds around 100,000 clones, 75% seen once. Specimen: PBMCs. These receptors were collected from a man aged 45-65 years in good health and CMV-seronegative. Each CDR3 is given without its conserved first and last residue.

J	V	CDR3
TRBJ2-3	TRBV29-1	SGRTAFPTDTQY
TRBJ1-2	TRBV4-1	ASSQQQGGLYT
TRBJ2-7	TRBV5-1	ASSLRPGLAVSYSYEQY
TRBJ1-5	TRBV7-8	ASGQRSNQPQH
TRBJ2-7	TRBV6-5	ASSPPGTGVFEQY
TRBJ2-1	TRBV19	AVTRGQGTYNEQF
TRBJ1-3	TRBV4-1	ASSQRPPRTRGSSGNTIY
TRBJ1-1	TRBV6-1	ASRAGTGGSTEAF
TRBJ2-1	TRBV5-1	ASSLTGDSYNEQF
TRBJ1-2	TRBV7-2	ASSAQLQGGGYGYT
TRBJ1-1	TRBV5-5	ASSFGQGTLEAF
TRBJ1-1	TRBV7-2	ASSFSLVNTEAF
TRBJ2-1	TRBV5-1	ASSLGTSGRIDNEQF